These 7 T cell receptor beta chains share one sample of origin, sequenced in a study of cytomegalovirus exposure and HLA in healthy donors. Both 60 Vbeta primers and 13 Jbeta primers went into the PCR. Generated by immunoSEQ multiplex PCR, the TCRdb table keeps only in-frame clones and is missing some. Across about 210,000 clones, the top ten clones capture roughly 0.98% of the sample. Sequencing input: PBMCs. These receptors all come from a woman aged 25 to 39 in good health and CMV-seropositive.

The rearrangement joins TRBV2 to TRBJ1-2; a weak D match, TRBD1 (6 bases). Per germline, CDR1 SNHLY and CDR2 FYNNEI. Between the trimmed V and J ends, which lost 3 bases and 8 bases, there was a span of 13 bases. The CDR3 has 13 residues. This CDR3 is CASSEAGVGGYTF. The CDR3 coding sequence is TGTGCCAGCAGTGAGGCAGGGGTGGGGGGCTACACCTTC.

As for this clone: The junction does not match germline at one end; this may be a read error. The chain recombines TRBV5-6 with TRBJ1-1, with TRBD1 as a possible D gene (5 bases). The germline CDR1 and CDR2 sequences are SGHDT and YYEEEE. This CDR3 spans 15 amino acids. The CDR3 DNA reads as TGTGCCAGCAGCTTGGAAGGCAGGGTATACACTGAAGCTCTCTTT. Translated, it gives CASSLEGRVYTEALF.

This rearrangement joins TRBV4-1 to TRBJ2-5, with TRBD1 matching over 7 bases. The assigned J gene may be wrong: the sequence end matches TRBJ2-7 better. CDR1 and CDR2 from the germline V gene are MGHRA and YSYEKL. The CDR3 covers 15 residues. The CDR3 sequence: CASSQATGKPYEQYF. The CDR3 coding sequence is TGCGCCAGCAGCCAGGCGACAGGGAAGCCCTACGAGCAGTACTTC.

The J gene is TRBJ1-6, the V gene TRBV5-1; 8 nucleotides match TRBD1. V shed 4 bases, J shed 8 bases, and the junction held 5 bases outside the gene matches. This CDR3 is built from 14 residues. Germline V gene data show CDR1 as SGHRS and CDR2 as YFSETQ. The CDR3 DNA is TGCGCCAGCAGCGATGGGGACAGGTATTCACCCCTCCACTTT. Protein: CASSDGDRYSPLHF.

The chain carries TRBV5-1 and TRBJ2-4, with 7 bases fitting TRBD1. The junction had 10 bases not matched to a gene; V was cut back by 4 bases and J by 0 bases. There are 17 residues in the CDR3. Per the germline V gene, CDR1 is SGHRS and CDR2 is YFSETQ. The CDR3 nucleotides are TGCGCCAGCAGCCCCTTAGGTAGGGGGCAAGCCAAAAACATTCAGTACTTC. This sequence encodes CASSPLGRGQAKNIQYF.

V gene TRBV28 combines with J gene TRBJ1-1; 9 bases agree with TRBD1. Germline assignment: CDR1 MDHEN and CDR2 SYDVKM. J lost 0 bases, V lost 6 bases, and 8 bases had no gene match. CDR3 length equals 16 residues. The CDR3 nucleotides read TGTGCCAGCAGCCCAACCGGGACAGGGTTGAACACTGAAGCTTTCTTT. Its translation is CASSPTGTGLNTEAFF.

The V gene is TRBV7-8, the J gene TRBJ1-1; D might be TRBD1 (5 bases). The CDR3 runs 14 residues. The V end was cut by 6 bases, the J end by 5 bases, with 16 bases between. The germline CDR1 and CDR2 sequences are SGHVS and FQNEAQ. CDR3 nucleotides: TGTGCCAGCAGTTATCGACAGAGAGGAACTGAAGCTTTCTTT. Protein: CASSYRQRGTEAFF.